This record looks at one TCR beta chain sequence and its context. The antigen is unknown. The PCR used 60 Vbeta and 13 Jbeta primers. Method: immunoSEQ multiplex PCR; TCRdb's copy keeps in-frame clones and lacks some. The sample lists around 150,000 clones; 80% were seen once. The data stem from a study of cytomegalovirus exposure and HLA in healthy donors. Trimming removed 8 bases from V and 8 bases from J; junction bases left unmatched: 15. From germline, CDR1 is MNHEY and CDR2 SMNVEV (reference sequence). The CDR3 consists of 15 residues. Study-level findings and limits: Relative to the approximately 700-donor mean, N-insertions were reportedly fewer in an Asian-associated ancestry cluster in a later analysis.

The TCR was taken from a man aged 25 to 40 in good health and CMV-seronegative. The sample taken for sequencing was PBMCs. V usage is TRBV27 and J usage is TRBJ1-5; 7 bases align to TRBD1. The CDR3 DNA is TGTGCCAGCGCGATGGGGCAGGGGGATTTGGAGCCCCAGCATTTT. Amino acids: CASAMGQGDLEPQHF.